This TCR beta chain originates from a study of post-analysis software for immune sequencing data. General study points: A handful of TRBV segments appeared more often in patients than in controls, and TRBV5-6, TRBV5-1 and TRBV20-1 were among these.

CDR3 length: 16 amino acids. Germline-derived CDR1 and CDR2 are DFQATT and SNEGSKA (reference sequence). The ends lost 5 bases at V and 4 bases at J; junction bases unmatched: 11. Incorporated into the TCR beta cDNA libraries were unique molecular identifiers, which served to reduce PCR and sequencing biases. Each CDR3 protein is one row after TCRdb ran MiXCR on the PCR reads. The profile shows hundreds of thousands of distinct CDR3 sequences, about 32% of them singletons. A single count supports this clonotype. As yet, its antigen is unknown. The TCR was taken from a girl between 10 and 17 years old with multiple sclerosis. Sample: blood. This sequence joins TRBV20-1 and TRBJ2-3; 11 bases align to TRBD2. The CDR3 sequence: CSAPSNSGGAADTQYF. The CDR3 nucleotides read TGCAGTGCTCCATCAAATAGCGGGGGGGCAGCAGATACGCAGTATTTT.